This TCR beta chain was sequenced during a study of T-cell reconstitution after alpha-beta-depleted transplantation in children. This clonotype occurred a few times. The CDR3 length is 13 residues. Germline V gene data show CDR1 as DFQATT and CDR2 as SNEGSKA (reference sequence). Between the trimmed V and J ends, which lost 4 bases and 5 bases, there was a span of 14 bases. Researchers prepared the TCRbeta library using unique molecular identifiers, the study reports. TCRdb recomputed calls from the PCR reads with MiXCR, one row per CDR3 protein. The sample yields about 360,000 distinct CDR3 sequences, about 14% seen once.

Sequencing used PBMCs, obtained from the stem cell graft. This sequence originates from a human donor who donated a stem cell graft to a child with Fanconi anemia. V usage is TRBV20-1 and J usage is TRBJ2-5; tentatively, D is TRBD2 (7 bases). This CDR3 is CSAIGGARETQYF. The CDR3 DNA reads as TGCAGTGCTATAGGGGGGGCTCGGGAGACCCAGTACTTC.